Following are 30 T cell receptor beta chains from one sample sequenced in a study of shared clonotypes between healthy human individuals (TCRdb year 2020). Receptors were amplified or captured by the immunoSEQ multiplex PCR assay. The table comes from immuneACCESS by way of TCRdb, which keeps in-frame sequences with V and J called. Part of the clones is missing from these tables; in studies checked, under half for an unresolved V gene and the rest for unknown reasons. The sample table records some 1 million clones; 75% of these occur just once. Nearly 1.5% of the sample comes from the top ten. The specimen sequenced was memory CD4+ T cells sorted from blood. Per the publication, the cell subset or site label means: CD45RA-negative fraction. Receptors originate from a man younger than 35 in good health.

This clone has just a few counts. V is TRBV6-1 and J is TRBJ1-2; maybe TRBD1 (5 bases). V was pared by 6 bases and J by 6 bases, with 20 bases between. CDR1 and CDR2 from the germline V gene are MNHNS and SASEGT. The CDR3 loop spans 15 amino acids. This CDR3 reads CASRGQVGVKDGYTF. DNA of the CDR3: TGTGCCAGCAGGGGGCAGGTCGGGGTAAAAGATGGCTACACCTTC.

This clone was recorded a few times. The same CDR3 can be traced to other DNA sequences in this sample. The V call is TRBV7-2, the J call TRBJ2-7, with D unclear. Trimming pared 5 bases from V and 3 bases from J, leaving 5 bases between. Looked up from germline, CDR1 is SGHTA and CDR2 is FQGNSA. The CDR3 consists of 11 residues. As DNA, the CDR3 is TGTGCCAGCAGCCAACTCTACGAGCAGTACTTC. This sequence encodes CASSQLYEQYF.

The gene calls are TRBV2 and TRBJ2-2; D tentatively fits TRBD1 or TRBD2 (6 bases each). Germline loops: CDR1 SNHLY, CDR2 FYNNEI. The germline V and J ends were trimmed by 11 bases and 7 bases, with 14 bases remaining between them. The CDR3 length is 12 residues. For the CDR3, the DNA is TGTGCCGGGGGGCGGTACGGCGGGGAGCTGTTTTTT. This encodes CAGGRYGGELFF.

This clone came up a few times. The rearrangement links TRBV7-9 to TRBJ2-3, with a weak D call TRBD2 (5 bases). In germline, CDR1 is SEHNR, CDR2 FQNEAQ (reference sequence). V lost 2 bases and J 1 base, leaving 10 bases between the germline ends. The CDR3 runs 15 residues. CDR3 amino acids: CASSLQGRRTDTQYF. The CDR3 bases are TGTGCCAGCAGCTTACAAGGGAGACGCACAGATACGCAGTATTTT.

The rearrangement joins TRBV6-1 to TRBJ1-4, with D possibly TRBD1 on 5 matching bases. V was pared by 6 bases and J by 10 bases, with 27 bases between. The CDR3 runs 17 residues. Germline values: CDR1 MNHNS, CDR2 SASEGT. The CDR3 region has the DNA TGTGCCAGCAGGGAAAGATTACCGGGACGCCGCGGCGGAAAACTGTTTTTT. Translating gives CASRERLPGRRGGKLFF.

This clone was detected once. The chain combines TRBV4-1 with TRBJ2-7; D might be TRBD1 or TRBD2, each matching 5 bases. This CDR3 is 16 amino acids long. The germline gives CDR1 MGHRA, CDR2 YSYEKL. The V and J ends lost 2 bases and 4 bases respectively, with 18 bases between them. The CDR3 region is CASSQPPGTGNYEQYF. CDR3 nucleotides: TGCGCCAGCAGCCAACCCCCCGGGACGGGGAATTACGAGCAGTACTTC.

In its sample, this clone was seen a few times. The J gene is TRBJ1-5, the V gene TRBV9; D gene ambiguous. Germline V CDR1 and CDR2: SGDLS, YYNGEE. CDR3 size: 15 residues. Trimming left V 2 bases short and J 9 bases short, with 18 bases between. CDR3 sequence reads: CASSVADGDLVPQHF. CDR3 in DNA: TGTGCCAGCAGCGTCGCGGACGGTGATCTTGTGCCCCAGCATTTT.

This clone was recorded a few times. The V and J genes are TRBV4-3 and TRBJ2-3; no definite D call. V lost 3 bases, J lost 1 base, and 8 bases lay in between. The germline gives CDR1 LGHNA, CDR2 YSLEER. CDR3 length: 14 residues. This CDR3 reads CASSHSLRTDTQYF. CDR3 coding DNA: TGCGCCAGCAGCCACTCACTGCGCACAGATACGCAGTATTTT.

The CDR3 reads CASSLRTGPSGEQYF. CDR3 DNA: TGTGCCAGCAGCTTACGGACAGGCCCATCGGGCGAGCAGTACTTC. The chain joins TRBV11-1 to TRBJ2-7, with 7 bases matching TRBD1. There are 15 residues in the CDR3. Trimming removed 2 bases from V and 6 bases from J; junction bases left unmatched: 10. CDR1 is SGHAT, CDR2 FQDESV, per germline (reference sequence).

This clone was recorded a few times. Additional DNA sequences in this sample encode the identical CDR3. This rearrangement joins TRBV18 to TRBJ2-2; 8 nucleotides match TRBD1. J gave up 1 base and V 3 bases, and 1 base lay outside the gene matches. Germline V gene data show CDR1 as KGHSH and CDR2 as LQKENI. The CDR3 extends over 15 amino acids. The CDR3 nucleotides are TGTGCCAGCTCACCCGGACAGGGGAACACCGGGGAGCTGTTTTTT. Its protein product is CASSPGQGNTGELFF.

This chain's CDR3 is CASGGGATNEKLFF. CDR3 bases: TGTGCCAGTGGCGGGGGTGCAACTAATGAAAAACTGTTTTTT. The chain couples TRBV19 to TRBJ1-4, with D perhaps matching TRBD1 (5 bases). Germline V CDR1 and CDR2: LNHDA, SQIVND (reference sequence). The CDR3 covers 14 residues. V was cut by 8 bases and J by 0 bases, with 10 bases left in between.

This clone was detected only a few times. This rearrangement joins TRBV6-5 to TRBJ1-3; 7 bases are shared with TRBD1. The CDR3 has 15 residues. Unmatched junction bases numbered 5, after V lost 6 bases and J lost 0 bases. Germline lookup yields CDR1 MNHEY and CDR2 SVGAGI. This CDR3 reads CASRRGRFSGNTIYF. The CDR3 bases are TGTGCCAGCAGAAGGGGGCGGTTCTCTGGAAACACCATATATTTT.

V gene TRBV29-1 combines with J gene TRBJ1-2, with D perhaps matching TRBD1 (5 bases). V lost 5 bases and J lost 8, with 24 bases in between. Germline CDR1 reads SQVTM; CDR2 reads ANQGSEA. CDR3 length: 15 amino acids. The chain's CDR3 is CSVPLQSGSLGGYTF. The CDR3 DNA reads as TGCAGCGTTCCTTTGCAATCAGGGTCCCTGGGGGGCTACACCTTC. Full variable domain (missing parts from reference TRBV29-1 and TRBJ1-2): SAVISQKPSRDICQRGTSLTIQCQVDSQVTMMFWYRQQPGQSLTLIATANQGSEATYESGFVIDKFPISRPNLTFSTLTVSNMSPEDSSIYLCSVPLQSGSLGGYTFGSGTRLTVV.

This clone was seen only once. V usage is TRBV28 and J usage is TRBJ2-7, with TRBD2 identical over 10 bases. CDR1 MDHEN and CDR2 SYDVKM come from the germline V gene. This CDR3 has 20 amino acids. Unmatched junction bases numbered 20, after V lost 6 bases and J lost 0 bases. The chain's CDR3 is CASRTTNHPAGGRASYEQYF. The CDR3 region has the DNA TGTGCCAGCAGGACTACCAACCACCCAGCGGGGGGGCGCGCCTCCTACGAGCAGTACTTC.

The gene calls are TRBV30 and TRBJ1-2; D is unclear. The germline V gene has CDR1 GTSNPN and CDR2 SVGIG (reference sequence). The CDR3 runs 14 residues. Trimming removed 2 bases from V and 4 bases from J, with 14 bases in between. The CDR3 reads CAWSNNNIRYGYTF. The CDR3 DNA reads TGTGCCTGGAGTAACAACAATATTCGCTATGGCTACACCTTC.

The chain's CDR3 is CASSENTEAFF. The DNA of the CDR3 is TGCGCCAGCAGCGAAAACACTGAAGCTTTCTTT. This chain connects TRBV5-1 to TRBJ1-1; D is ambiguous. Trimming took off 4 bases at V and 2 bases at J, with 3 bases between the two ends. Germline-derived CDR1 and CDR2 are SGHRS and YFSETQ. The CDR3 sequence is 11 residues long.

The chain recombines TRBV27 with TRBJ1-5, with D tentatively TRBD1 (5 bases). This CDR3 contains 18 residues. The germline V gene encodes CDR1 MNHEY and CDR2 SMNVEV (reference sequence). V shed 1 base and J shed 0 bases, with 16 bases lying between them. CDR3 residues: CASSLYWQGQYSNQPQHF. CDR3 in DNA: TGTGCCAGCAGTTTATATTGGCAGGGCCAATATAGCAATCAGCCCCAGCATTTT.

This chain joins TRBV30 and TRBJ1-4; TRBD1 might be the D (6 bases). Trimming shortened V by 1 base and J by 8 bases, and 8 bases separated the two germline ends. Germline V gene lookup returns CDR1 GTSNPN and CDR2 SVGIG (reference sequence). This CDR3 is 12 amino acids long. CDR3 bases: TGTGCCTGGAGTGCCCAGGGGGAAAAACTGTTTTTT. Residues: CAWSAQGEKLFF.

This chain connects TRBV11-3 to TRBJ2-1; D is ambiguous. V gave up 5 bases and J gave up 13 bases, with 15 bases separating them. The germline CDR1 and CDR2 sequences are SGHNT and YENEEA. The CDR3 runs to 12 residues. DNA of the CDR3: TGTGCCAGCAGCCTGACGGGCTCAACTCAGTTCTTC. Its translation: CASSLTGSTQFF. The whole variable domain, filled in from reference TRBV11-3 and TRBJ2-1, reads EAGVVQSPRYKIIEKKQPVAFWCNPISGHNTLYWYLQNLGQGPELLIRYENEEAVDDSQLPKDRFSAERLKGVDSTLKIQPAELGDSAVYLCASSLTGSTQFFGPGTRLTVL.

This clone turned up a few times. The chain carries TRBV4-1 and TRBJ1-2; no clear D. This CDR3 comprises 17 residues. The germline gives CDR1 MGHRA, CDR2 YSYEKL. The V end lost 0 bases, the J end lost 5 bases, and 19 bases lay between the germline ends. The CDR3 sequence: CASSQDTVAQSRYGYTF. In nucleotides, the CDR3 is TGCGCCAGCAGCCAAGATACGGTGGCACAGAGTAGGTATGGCTACACCTTC.

V and J are TRBV6-1 and TRBJ1-4; a weak D match, TRBD1 (6 bases). V was clipped by 2 bases and J by 0 bases, with 16 bases between them. Germline V gene lookup returns CDR1 MNHNS and CDR2 SASEGT. The CDR3 contains 18 residues. This CDR3 reads CASSEPFNRVATNEKLFF. CDR3 DNA: TGTGCCAGCAGTGAACCCTTTAACAGGGTTGCAACTAATGAAAAACTGTTTTTT.

This clone was observed a single time. The chain links TRBV27 to TRBJ2-2, with D possibly matching TRBD2 (7 bases). Trimming removed 8 bases from V and 5 bases from J, with 15 bases in between. The CDR3 is 14 residues long. Germline lookup yields CDR1 MNHEY and CDR2 SMNVEV (reference sequence). The CDR3: CASGGARLTGELFF. Here the CDR3 DNA reads TGTGCCAGCGGGGGGGCAAGGCTAACCGGGGAGCTGTTTTTT.

As regards this clone: Additional DNA sequences in this sample encode the identical CDR3. The chain couples TRBV5-1 to TRBJ2-5; D tentatively reads TRBD1 or TRBD2 (6 bases each). CDR3 length equals 16 residues. The germline gives CDR1 SGHRS, CDR2 YFSETQ. Trimming took off 4 bases at V and 2 bases at J, with 18 bases between the two ends. In DNA, the CDR3 is TGCGCCAGCAGCCCGAGGAGGGGGGCGATTCAAGAGACCCAGTACTTC. It codes for CASSPRRGAIQETQYF.

CDR3 nucleotide sequence: TGTGCCAGCAGTAGACTGGGACAGGGCAATCAGCCCCAGCATTTT. Encoded protein: CASSRLGQGNQPQHF. J is TRBJ1-5 and V is TRBV6-5; 8 nucleotides agree with TRBD1. Per the germline V gene, CDR1 is MNHEY and CDR2 is SVGAGI. J lost 2 bases, V lost 5 bases, and 5 bases had no gene match. The CDR3 has 15 residues.

The rearrangement joins TRBV7-6 to TRBJ2-3; 8 nucleotides agree with TRBD1. This CDR3 comprises 15 residues. The J segment lost 2 bases and the V segment lost 6 bases, leaving 7 bases of the junction unmatched. Germline V gives CDR1 SGHVS, CDR2 FNYEAQ. CDR3 residues: CASRSTGVTTDTQYF. The CDR3 DNA reads TGTGCCAGCAGGTCGACAGGGGTTACCACAGATACGCAGTATTTT.

The genes are TRBV11-3 and TRBJ2-2; maybe TRBD2 (6 bases). The CDR3 consists of 17 residues. The germline gives CDR1 SGHNT, CDR2 YENEEA. Trimming removed 2 bases at V and 5 bases at J, with 18 bases between. CDR3 protein: CASSLLGGPYPTGELFF. CDR3 nucleotide sequence: TGTGCCAGCAGCTTACTGGGGGGTCCATACCCAACCGGGGAGCTGTTTTTT.

On this clone itself: Since a far larger clone is one base different, this is likely a read error. The chain links TRBV7-2 to TRBJ2-6; no clear D gene. Trimming cost V 6 bases and J 1 base, with 4 bases left between them. Germline V gene sequence: CDR1 SGHTA, CDR2 FQGNSA. The CDR3 has 13 amino acids. CDR3 region: CASRGSGANVLTF. In DNA, the CDR3 is TGTGCCAGCAGAGGGTCTGGGGCCAACGTCCTGACTTTC.

DNA of the CDR3: TGTGCCAGCAGCGAAACAGGGACCTATGGCTACACCTTC. The encoded protein is CASSETGTYGYTF. The J gene is TRBJ1-2, the V gene TRBV5-4; tentatively, D is TRBD1 (6 bases). Germline CDR1 SGHNT, CDR2 YYREEE (reference sequence). The CDR3 consists of 13 residues. V lost 4 bases, J lost 4 bases, and 11 bases lay in between.

This clone was counted many times. The chain recombines TRBV13 with TRBJ2-3; tentatively, D is TRBD2 (5 bases). CDR1 and CDR2 from the germline V gene are PRHDT and FYEKMQ (reference sequence). The length of the CDR3 is 12 residues. The V gene lost 1 base and the J gene lost 9 bases, with 8 bases spanning the gap. CDR3 in DNA: TGTGCCAGCAGCTTAGACCCGGGGACGCAGTATTTT. Translated, it gives CASSLDPGTQYF.

Concerning this clone: The same CDR3 arises from other DNA sequences in this sample as well. This rearrangement joins TRBV7-2 to TRBJ2-7; possible D gene TRBD2, 5 bases. V lost 3 bases, J lost 2 bases, and 11 bases lay in between. CDR1 and CDR2 from the germline V gene are SGHTA and FQGNSA. The CDR3 runs 14 residues. DNA of the CDR3: TGTGCCAGCAGCTTTGGTCAGCGGACCTACGAGCAGTACTTC. This encodes CASSFGQRTYEQYF.